These T cell receptor beta chains were read from a single sample in a study of T cells after yellow fever vaccination. TCRdb re-derived calls from the 5' RACE reads in MiXCR, one entry per CDR3 protein. This table has 400,000 to 650,000 distinct CDR3 sequences, around a fifth appearing once. The material was PBMCs, obtained roughly 20 days after the first yellow fever vaccination. The receptors derive from a man between 18 and 29 years old who received the YFV17D yellow fever vaccine. Both conserved end residues are part of each CDR3. D genes are given only for firm matches. The size field is filled for only some rows; it gives once, few, many or a size class.

d_call: TRBD1; clone_size: few; j_call: TRBJ2-3; v_call: TRBV5-6; cdr3_aa: CASSLGTGSLDTQYF; cdr3_nt: TGTGCCAGCAGCTTAGGGACAGGATCACTAGATACGCAGTATTTT
d_call: TRBD2; clone_size: many; j_call: TRBJ2-3; v_call: TRBV24-1; cdr3_aa: CAMGTSGDTSTDTQYF; cdr3_nt: TGTGCCATGGGGACTAGCGGGGATACTAGCACAGATACGCAGTATTTT
d_call: -; clone_size: few; j_call: TRBJ1-3; v_call: TRBV5-1; cdr3_aa: CASSFGGAPGNTIYF; cdr3_nt: TGCGCCAGCAGCTTTGGCGGGGCGCCTGGAAACACCATATATTTT
d_call: -; clone_size: many; j_call: TRBJ2-5; v_call: TRBV21-1; cdr3_aa: CASSKPGRMGRRQETQYF; cdr3_nt: TGTGCCAGCAGCAAACCGGGCAGGATGGGAAGAAGACAAGAGACCCAGTACTTC
d_call: -; clone_size: -; j_call: TRBJ2-2; v_call: TRBV29-1; cdr3_aa: CSAEGGPGELFF; cdr3_nt: TGCAGCGCAGAAGGGGGGCCCGGGGAGCTGTTTTTT
d_call: -; clone_size: -; j_call: TRBJ2-7; v_call: TRBV7-8; cdr3_aa: CASSSSFTADEQYF; cdr3_nt: TGTGCCAGCAGCAGCAGCTTTACGGCGGACGAGCAGTACTTC
d_call: -; clone_size: -; j_call: TRBJ2-1; v_call: TRBV20-1; cdr3_aa: CSARVGLVPNEQFF; cdr3_nt: TGCAGTGCTAGAGTGGGGCTAGTCCCTAATGAGCAGTTCTTC
d_call: -; clone_size: few; j_call: TRBJ2-1; v_call: TRBV28; cdr3_aa: CASSSAVNEQFF; cdr3_nt: TGTGCCAGCAGTTCCGCGGTCAATGAGCAGTTCTTC
d_call: -; clone_size: few; j_call: TRBJ1-4; v_call: TRBV19; cdr3_aa: CASSIGGRIEKLFF; cdr3_nt: TGTGCCAGTAGTATCGGGGGGCGAATTGAAAAACTGTTTTTT
d_call: TRBD2; clone_size: -; j_call: TRBJ2-1; v_call: TRBV13; cdr3_aa: CASSPGPSGDTYNEQFF; cdr3_nt: TGTGCCAGCAGTCCAGGCCCTAGCGGGGATACCTACAATGAGCAGTTCTTC
d_call: -; clone_size: few; j_call: TRBJ2-3; v_call: TRBV4-1; cdr3_aa: CASSQAPRSDTQYF; cdr3_nt: TGCGCCAGCAGCCAAGCGCCTCGTAGCGATACGCAGTATTTT
d_call: -; clone_size: few; j_call: TRBJ2-1; v_call: TRBV7-2; cdr3_aa: CASSLDFLNEQFF; cdr3_nt: TGTGCCAGCAGCCTTGACTTCCTCAATGAGCAGTTCTTC
d_call: TRBD1; clone_size: few; j_call: TRBJ2-7; v_call: TRBV25-1; cdr3_aa: CASSEAGTGAGEQYF; cdr3_nt: TGTGCCAGCAGTGAGGCCGGGACAGGGGCCGGCGAGCAGTACTTC
d_call: -; clone_size: few; j_call: TRBJ2-5; v_call: TRBV20-1; cdr3_aa: CSASRQSQETQYF; cdr3_nt: TGCAGTGCATCCCGACAAAGCCAAGAGACCCAGTACTTC
d_call: TRBD1; clone_size: -; j_call: TRBJ2-1; v_call: TRBV6-2/TRBV6-3; cdr3_aa: CASSYYDRGSYNEQFF; cdr3_nt: TGTGCCAGCAGTTACTACGACAGGGGCTCCTACAATGAGCAGTTCTTC
d_call: TRBD2; clone_size: -; j_call: TRBJ2-1; v_call: TRBV10-3; cdr3_aa: CAISVSGSGGQYNEQFF; cdr3_nt: TGTGCCATCAGCGTGTCCGGGAGCGGGGGTCAGTACAATGAGCAGTTCTTC
d_call: -; clone_size: few; j_call: TRBJ1-1; v_call: TRBV7-8; cdr3_aa: CASTMNQGRTEAFF; cdr3_nt: TGTGCCAGCACCATGAACCAGGGTAGGACTGAAGCTTTCTTT
d_call: -; clone_size: few; j_call: TRBJ1-2; v_call: TRBV5-6; cdr3_aa: CASSFRGARYGYTF; cdr3_nt: TGTGCCAGCAGCTTTAGAGGTGCTCGCTATGGCTACACCTTC
d_call: TRBD1; clone_size: few; j_call: TRBJ2-1; v_call: TRBV5-1; cdr3_aa: CASSTEPGQGYYEQFF; cdr3_nt: TGCGCCAGCAGCACCGAGCCGGGACAGGGGTACTATGAGCAGTTCTTC
d_call: -; clone_size: -; j_call: TRBJ1-1; v_call: TRBV12-5; cdr3_aa: CASGNRNTEAFF; cdr3_nt: TGTGCTAGTGGGAATCGGAACACTGAAGCTTTCTTT
d_call: -; clone_size: -; j_call: TRBJ2-1; v_call: TRBV20-1; cdr3_aa: CSARSSGAEQFF; cdr3_nt: TGCAGTGCTAGGTCCTCAGGGGCTGAGCAGTTCTTC
d_call: -; clone_size: few; j_call: TRBJ1-2; v_call: TRBV12-3/TRBV12-4; cdr3_aa: CASSRPPGRNLDGYTF; cdr3_nt: TGTGCCAGCAGCCGACCCCCGGGACGGAATTTAGATGGCTACACCTTC
d_call: -; clone_size: few; j_call: TRBJ2-3; v_call: TRBV29-1; cdr3_aa: CSVVGGGTGTDTQYF; cdr3_nt: TGCAGCGTTGTGGGTGGGGGGACGGGCACAGATACGCAGTATTTT
d_call: TRBD1; clone_size: -; j_call: TRBJ1-1; v_call: TRBV18; cdr3_aa: CASSRGTEAEAFF; cdr3_nt: TGTGCCAGCTCCCGCGGGACAGAGGCCGAAGCTTTCTTT
d_call: TRBD2; clone_size: -; j_call: TRBJ2-7; v_call: TRBV5-1; cdr3_aa: CASSPGRGEAYEQYF; cdr3_nt: TGCGCCAGCAGCCCCGGACGGGGGGAAGCTTACGAGCAGTACTTC
d_call: -; clone_size: -; j_call: TRBJ1-1; v_call: TRBV19; cdr3_aa: CASRIGGLNTEAFF; cdr3_nt: TGTGCCAGTAGAATCGGTGGGTTGAACACTGAAGCTTTCTTT
d_call: TRBD2; clone_size: -; j_call: TRBJ2-2; v_call: TRBV2; cdr3_aa: CASEGRTSGGMHTGELFF; cdr3_nt: TGTGCCAGCGAGGGTAGGACTAGCGGGGGGATGCACACCGGGGAGCTGTTTTTT
d_call: -; clone_size: -; j_call: TRBJ1-4; v_call: TRBV12-3/TRBV12-4; cdr3_aa: CASSFRAGSEKLFF; cdr3_nt: TGTGCCAGCAGTTTTAGGGCAGGGAGCGAAAAACTGTTTTTT
d_call: -; clone_size: -; j_call: TRBJ1-3; v_call: TRBV12-3/TRBV12-4; cdr3_aa: CASSKQGGGNTIYF; cdr3_nt: TGTGCCAGCAGTAAACAGGGCGGTGGAAACACCATATATTTT
d_call: TRBD2; clone_size: few; j_call: TRBJ2-1; v_call: TRBV10-2; cdr3_aa: CASSGTRLGGLGYNEQFF; cdr3_nt: TGCGCCAGCAGTGGAACCCGCTTGGGGGGACTAGGGTACAATGAGCAGTTCTTC
d_call: TRBD2; clone_size: many; j_call: TRBJ2-5; v_call: TRBV18; cdr3_aa: CASSPKAYVVAGKETQYF; cdr3_nt: TGTGCCAGCTCACCGAAGGCCTACGTGGTAGCGGGGAAAGAGACCCAGTACTTC